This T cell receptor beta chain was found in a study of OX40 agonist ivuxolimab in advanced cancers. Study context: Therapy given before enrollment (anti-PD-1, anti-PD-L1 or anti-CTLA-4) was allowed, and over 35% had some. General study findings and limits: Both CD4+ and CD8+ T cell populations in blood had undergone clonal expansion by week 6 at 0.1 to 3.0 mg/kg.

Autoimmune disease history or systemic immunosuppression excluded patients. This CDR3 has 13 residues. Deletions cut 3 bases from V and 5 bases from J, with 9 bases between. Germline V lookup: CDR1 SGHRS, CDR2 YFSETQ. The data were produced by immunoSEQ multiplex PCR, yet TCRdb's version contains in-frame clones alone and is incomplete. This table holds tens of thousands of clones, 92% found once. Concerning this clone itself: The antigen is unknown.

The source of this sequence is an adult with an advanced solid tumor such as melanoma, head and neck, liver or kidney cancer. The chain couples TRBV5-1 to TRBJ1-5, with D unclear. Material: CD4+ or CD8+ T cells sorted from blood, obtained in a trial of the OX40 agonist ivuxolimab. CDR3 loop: CASSWAGDQPQHF. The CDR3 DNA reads TGCGCCAGCAGCTGGGCAGGAGATCAGCCCCAGCATTTT. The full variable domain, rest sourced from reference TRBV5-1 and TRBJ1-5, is KAGVTQTPRYLIKTRGQQVTLSCSPISGHRSVSWYQQTPGQGLQFLFEYFSETQRNKGNFPGRFSGRQFSNSRSEMNVSTLELGDSALYLCASSWAGDQPQHFGDGTRLSIL.